Shown below are 14 T cell receptor beta chains from a single sample sequenced in a study of cytomegalovirus exposure and HLA in healthy donors. With 60 Vbeta and 13 Jbeta primers, the PCR was carried out. Clones were read by immunoSEQ multiplex PCR, and TCRdb kept only the in-frame ones, dropping some. The sample includes fewer than 200,000 clones, 75% to 85% of them seen just once. The specimen was PBMCs. The receptors were sampled from a woman aged 25 to 39 in good health and CMV-seropositive.

The gene calls are TRBV11-3 and TRBJ2-3, with 7 bases matching TRBD2. Trimming removed 1 base from V and 2 bases from J; junction bases left unmatched: 6. CDR1 SGHNT and CDR2 YENEEA come from the germline V gene. CDR3 length equals 16 residues. CDR3 bases: TGTGCCAGCAGCTTAGGTCGTCGGGAGGTCACAGATACGCAGTATTTT. Translated, it gives CASSLGRREVTDTQYF.

A few counts support this clone. This sequence joins TRBV30 and TRBJ2-3, with a possible D match to TRBD2 (7 bases). This CDR3 spans 18 amino acids. CDR1 GTSNPN and CDR2 SVGIG come from the germline V gene (reference sequence). Trimming cost V 3 bases and J 2 bases, with 24 bases left between them. DNA of the CDR3: TGTGCCTGGAGCCCCCCCCCTCGCGGGGGCCCCATCACAGATACGCAGTATTTT. It specifies CAWSPPPRGGPITDTQYF.

The chain couples TRBV28 to TRBJ2-1, with 11 bases matching TRBD2. This CDR3 region has 17 residues. Germline loops: CDR1 MDHEN, CDR2 SYDVKM. Unmatched junction bases numbered 10, after V lost 6 bases and J lost 3 bases. CDR3 nucleotides: TGTGCCAGCAGCCGACTGACTAGCGGGACCCTCTACAATGAGCAGTTCTTC. The encoded protein is CASSRLTSGTLYNEQFF. Based on the CDR3 plus reference TRBV28 and TRBJ2-1, the full variable domain is DVKVTQSSRYLVKRTGEKVFLECVQDMDHENMFWYRQDPGLGLRLIYFSYDVKMKEKGDIPEGYSVSREKKERFSLILESASTNQTSMYLCASSRLTSGTLYNEQFFGPGTRLTVL.

The V call is TRBV12-5, the J call TRBJ1-2, with D perhaps TRBD1 (5 bases). The CDR3 covers 13 residues. With 6 bases removed from V and 4 bases from J, the gap between germline ends came to 12 bases. Germline CDR1 is LGHNT and CDR2 is FRNRAP. The CDR3 DNA is TGTGCTAGTGGGGGAGGAAGGGGCTATGGCTACACCTTC. It translates to CASGGGRGYGYTF. The full variable domain, with the rest looked up from reference TRBV12-5 and TRBJ1-2, is DARVTQTPRHKVTEMGQEVTMRCQPILGHNTVFWYRQTMMQGLELLAYFRNRAPLDDSGMPKDRFSAEMPDATLATLKIQPSEPRDSAVYFCASGGGRGYGYTFGSGTRLTVV.

The J gene is TRBJ2-1, the V gene TRBV7-3; 13 bases map to TRBD2. The germline V gene has CDR1 SGHTA and CDR2 FQGTGA. The CDR3 length is 17 residues. Trimming at V came to 5 bases and at J to 7 bases, leaving 11 bases not matched to a gene. This CDR3 is CASSEGLAGTVGNEQFF. The CDR3, as DNA: TGTGCCAGCAGCGAGGGACTAGCGGGGACGGTGGGGAATGAGCAGTTCTTC.

The DNA for the CDR3 is TGTGCCAGTAGTGGCAGGGTCGGGTCCACTGAAGCTTTCTTT. This translates into CASSGRVGSTEAFF. The chain joins TRBV19 to TRBJ1-1; weak D call: TRBD1 (5 bases). Trimming cost V 5 bases and J 4 bases, with 14 bases left between them. In germline, CDR1 is LNHDA, CDR2 SQIVND (reference sequence). This CDR3 contains 14 residues.

The V gene is TRBV28, the J gene TRBJ1-1; no reliable D call. The V gene lost 5 bases and the J gene lost 3 bases, with 4 bases spanning the gap. The germline V gene has CDR1 MDHEN and CDR2 SYDVKM. This CDR3 comprises 11 residues. Here the CDR3 DNA reads TGTGCCAGCAGTCCAGACACTGAAGCTTTCTTT. This gives the protein CASSPDTEAFF.

This rearrangement joins TRBV4-2 to TRBJ1-4; TRBD1 is a possible D gene (6 bases). CDR1 is LGHNA, CDR2 YNFKEQ, per germline. The CDR3 is 14 amino acids. Between the trimmed V and J ends, which lost 6 bases and 6 bases, there was a span of 14 bases. The CDR3 protein is CASSPRAGDEKLFF. CDR3 coding DNA: TGTGCCAGCAGTCCAAGAGCAGGGGATGAAAAACTGTTTTTT.

This chain links TRBV5-1 with TRBJ2-7; unclear D gene. The CDR3 has 13 residues. The germline V gene encodes CDR1 SGHRS and CDR2 YFSETQ. Deletions cut 0 bases from V and 3 bases from J, with 7 bases between. The CDR3 sequence: CASSLDTIYEQYF. The CDR3 DNA is TGCGCCAGCAGCTTGGACACGATCTACGAGCAGTACTTC.

This clone is a singleton in its sample. This chain uses TRBV2 with TRBJ1-4; TRBD1 might be the D (6 bases). Trimming removed 3 bases from V and 1 base from J, with 12 bases in between. This CDR3 region has 16 residues. Germline V gene data show CDR1 as SNHLY and CDR2 as FYNNEI. CDR3 residues: CASSDGGRGTNEKLFF. The CDR3 region has the DNA TGTGCCAGCAGTGACGGGGGGCGGGGAACTAATGAAAAACTGTTTTTT.

This clone appeared once. J is TRBJ1-1 and V is TRBV30, with 8 bases matching TRBD1. The V and J ends lost 3 bases and 0 bases, in that order; junction bases with no gene match: 9. Germline lookup yields CDR1 GTSNPN and CDR2 SVGIG (reference sequence). This CDR3 has 16 residues. The CDR3 region is CAWRDQGASMNTEAFF. CDR3 DNA sequence: TGTGCCTGGAGAGACCAGGGGGCATCAATGAACACTGAAGCTTTCTTT.

This clone was observed a few times. One end of the junction does not line up with germline, which may come from a read error. The rearrangement links TRBV30 to TRBJ1-5; 11 nucleotides line up with TRBD1. The length of the CDR3 is 14 residues. Germline lookup yields CDR1 GTSNPN and CDR2 SVGIG (reference sequence). The DNA of the CDR3 is TGTGCCTGGAGGGACAGGGGGCGCAACCAGCCCCAGCATTTT. Protein product: CAWRDRGRNQPQHF. Full variable domain (missing parts from reference TRBV30 and TRBJ1-5): SQTIHQWPATLVQPVGSPLSLECTVEGTSNPNLYWYRQAAGRGLQLLFYSVGIGQISSEVPQNLSASRPQDRQFILSSKKLLLSDSGFYLCAWRDRGRNQPQHFGDGTRLSIL.

V and J are TRBV4-2 and TRBJ2-5; D unclear. This CDR3 contains 14 residues. The germline gives CDR1 LGHNA, CDR2 YNFKEQ. Trimming left V 1 base short and J 3 bases short, with 9 bases between. DNA for the CDR3: TGTGCCAGCAGCCAAGGGCGACTGGAAGAGACCCAGTACTTC. This gives the protein CASSQGRLEETQYF.

The chain has TRBV6-5 and TRBJ2-1, with D perhaps TRBD2 (5 bases). V lost 2 bases, J lost 6 bases, and 11 bases lay in between. Germline V CDR1 and CDR2: MNHEY, SVGAGI. The CDR3 contains 14 residues. This CDR3 reads CASSYSSSSNEQFF. The CDR3 DNA reads as TGTGCCAGCAGTTACAGCTCTAGCTCCAATGAGCAGTTCTTC.